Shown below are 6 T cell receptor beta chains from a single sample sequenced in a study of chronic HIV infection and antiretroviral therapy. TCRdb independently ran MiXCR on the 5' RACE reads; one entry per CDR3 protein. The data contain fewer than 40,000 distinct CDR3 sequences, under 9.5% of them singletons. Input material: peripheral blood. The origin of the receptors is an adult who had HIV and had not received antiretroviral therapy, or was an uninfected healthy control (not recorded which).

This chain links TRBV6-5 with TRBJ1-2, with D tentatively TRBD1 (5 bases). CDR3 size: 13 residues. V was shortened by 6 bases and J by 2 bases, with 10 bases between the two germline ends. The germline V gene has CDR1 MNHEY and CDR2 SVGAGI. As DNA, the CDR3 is TGTGCCAGCAGGCAGGGAGGAAACTATGGCTACACCTTC. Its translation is CASRQGGNYGYTF.

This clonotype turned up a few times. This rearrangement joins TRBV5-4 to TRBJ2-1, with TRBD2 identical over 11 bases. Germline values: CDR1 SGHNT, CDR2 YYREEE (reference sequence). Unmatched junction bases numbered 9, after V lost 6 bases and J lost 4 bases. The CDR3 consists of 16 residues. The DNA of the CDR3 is TGTGCCAGCACCCTCTTGACTAGCGGGGTTTACAATGAGCAGTTCTTC. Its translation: CASTLLTSGVYNEQFF.

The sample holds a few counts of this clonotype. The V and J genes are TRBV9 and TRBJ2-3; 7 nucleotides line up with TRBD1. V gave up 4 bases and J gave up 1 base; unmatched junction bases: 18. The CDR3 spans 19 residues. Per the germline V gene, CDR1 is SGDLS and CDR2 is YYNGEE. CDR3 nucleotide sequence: TGTGCCAGCAGCCCGATCATAGTTCCCCGGACAGGCCGCACAGATACGCAGTATTTT. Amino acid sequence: CASSPIIVPRTGRTDTQYF. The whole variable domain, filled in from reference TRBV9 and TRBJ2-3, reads DSGVTQTPKHLITATGQRVTLRCSPRSGDLSVYWYQQSLDQGLQFLIQYYNGEERAKGNILERFSAQQFPDLHSELNLSSLELGDSALYFCASSPIIVPRTGRTDTQYFGPGTRLTVL.

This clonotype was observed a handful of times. The DNA of the CDR3 is TGTGCCAGCGGGATGGACAACGGATCACCCCTCCACTTT. Translated, it gives CASGMDNGSPLHF. The chain links TRBV12-3 or TRBV12-4 to TRBJ1-6; D may be TRBD1 (5 bases). This CDR3 has 13 amino acids. With 8 bases removed from V and 10 bases from J, the gap between germline ends came to 15 bases.

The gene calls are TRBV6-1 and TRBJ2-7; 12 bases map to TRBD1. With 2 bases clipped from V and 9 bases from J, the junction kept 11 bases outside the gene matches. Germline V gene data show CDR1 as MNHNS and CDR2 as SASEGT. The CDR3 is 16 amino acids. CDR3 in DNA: TGTGCCAGCAGTGAAATAACCGGGACAGGGGGCGGAGTGCAGTACTTC. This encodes CASSEITGTGGGVQYF.

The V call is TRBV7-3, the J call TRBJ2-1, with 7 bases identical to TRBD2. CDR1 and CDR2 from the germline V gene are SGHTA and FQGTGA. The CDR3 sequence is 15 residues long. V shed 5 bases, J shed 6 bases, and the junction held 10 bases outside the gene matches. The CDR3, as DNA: TGTGCCAGCAGCGCGGAGCGGGATGGTCGCAATGAGCAGTTCTTC. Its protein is CASSAERDGRNEQFF.